The sequence of this T cell receptor beta chain was determined in a study of T-cell memory formation after mild COVID-19. Each CDR3 protein gets one entry after TCRdb re-called the 5' RACE reads with MiXCR. This sample yields 140,000 to 150,000 distinct CDR3 sequences, of which 15% to 20% are seen a single time; approximately 2.3% belongs to the top ten. This clonotype was detected only a few times. The origin of this receptor is an adult woman who had mild COVID-19 (a few samples of this study predate the infection). Cell type and time point are not known. The sequencing sample was made of PBMCs or a T cell subset sorted from them (not recorded which).

CDR3: CASSLAVGEQYF. DNA for the CDR3: TGTGCCAGCAGCCTCGCCGTAGGCGAGCAGTACTTC. The chain has TRBV7-9 and TRBJ2-7, with D hard to call. CDR3 size: 12 residues. Germline values: CDR1 SEHNR, CDR2 FQNEAQ (reference sequence). Between the trimmed V and J ends, which lost 5 bases and 6 bases, there was a span of 11 bases. The full variable domain, its missing parts supplied by reference TRBV7-9 and TRBJ2-7, is DTGVSQNPRHKITKRGQNVTFRCDPISEHNRLYWYRQTLGQGPEFLTYFQNEAQLEKSRLLSDRFSAERPKGSFSTLEIQRTEQGDSAMYLCASSLAVGEQYFGPGTRLTVT.